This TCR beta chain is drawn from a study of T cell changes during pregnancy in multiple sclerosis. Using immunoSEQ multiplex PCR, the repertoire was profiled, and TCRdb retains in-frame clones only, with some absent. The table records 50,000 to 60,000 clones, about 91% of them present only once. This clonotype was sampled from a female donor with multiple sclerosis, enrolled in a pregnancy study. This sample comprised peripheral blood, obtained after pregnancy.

The DNA for the CDR3 is TGCGCCAGCAGCTTTTTGTCGACAGTTCCTAGCACAGATACGCAGTATTTT. Translated: CASSFLSTVPSTDTQYF. The rearrangement links TRBV5-1 to TRBJ2-3; possible D gene TRBD1, 5 bases. The CDR3 length is 17 residues. The germline V gene encodes CDR1 SGHRS and CDR2 YFSETQ. Trimming left V 2 bases short and J 0 bases short, with 16 bases between.